The rows below give T cell receptor beta chains drawn from one sample of a study of molecular identifiers for immune sequencing clone quantification. MiXCR, run by TCRdb on the PCR reads, gives a single entry per CDR3 protein. The repertoire includes 300,000 to 400,000 distinct CDR3 sequences, roughly a quarter of them detected once, and 0.74% sits in the top ten. Sequenced: naive CD8+ T cells from blood, with Jurkat cell RNA spiked in. The receptors derive from a human donor in good health. Some libraries in this study had Jurkat cell RNA spiked in. The CDR3 runs from the conserved cysteine through the conserved F or W. Fields, in order: J gene, D gene, V gene, clone size, CDR3 DNA, CDR3 protein. The D gene is left open where the match is weak. Some rows mark clone size as missing; the rest say once, few, many or name a class of expanded clone.

j_call: TRBJ2-5
d_call: NA
v_call: TRBV7-9
clone_size: few
cdr3_nt: TGTGCCAGCAGCCGCGCCGGGACATTCTCGCCAGAGACCCAGTACTTC
cdr3_aa: CASSRAGTFSPETQYF

j_call: TRBJ2-7
d_call: NA
v_call: TRBV5-1
clone_size: many
cdr3_nt: TGCGCCAGCAGCTTTGAGCATGCAGGGACCAACCTCTACGAGCAGTACTTC
cdr3_aa: CASSFEHAGTNLYEQYF

j_call: TRBJ1-5
d_call: TRBD1
v_call: TRBV6-1
clone_size: many
cdr3_nt: TGCGCCAGCAGCGAAGTACAGGGGAGCAATCAGCCCCAGCATTTT
cdr3_aa: CASSEVQGSNQPQHF

j_call: TRBJ2-7
d_call: TRBD2
v_call: TRBV14
clone_size: few
cdr3_nt: TGTACCAGGATTTCAGTAGCGGGGGAATACGAGCAGTACTTC
cdr3_aa: CTRISVAGEYEQYF

j_call: TRBJ2-3
d_call: TRBD2
v_call: TRBV5-6
clone_size: NA
cdr3_nt: TGTGTCAGCGTCTTCCGGGGGGGGGGCGCAGATACGCAGTATTTT
cdr3_aa: CVSVFRGGGADTQYF

j_call: TRBJ2-7
d_call: TRBD2
v_call: TRBV4-1
clone_size: NA
cdr3_nt: TGCGCCAGCAGCCAAGTTGCTAGCGGGGGGTCCTACGAGCAGTACTTC
cdr3_aa: CASSQVASGGSYEQYF

j_call: TRBJ1-4
d_call: NA
v_call: TRBV20-1
clone_size: NA
cdr3_nt: TGCAGTGCTAGAGTGACAGATGCAACTAATGAAAAACTGTTTTTT
cdr3_aa: CSARVTDATNEKLFF

j_call: TRBJ2-7
d_call: NA
v_call: TRBV5-6
clone_size: few
cdr3_nt: TGTGCCAGCAGCCCGGTAAAGCAGAGCCGCTCCTACGAGCAGTACTTC
cdr3_aa: CASSPVKQSRSYEQYF

j_call: TRBJ1-1
d_call: NA
v_call: TRBV6-2/TRBV6-3
clone_size: few
cdr3_nt: TGTGCCAGCAGTTACACAAAGGGGGGGAGTCCGAACACTGAAGCTTTCTTT
cdr3_aa: CASSYTKGGSPNTEAFF

j_call: TRBJ2-1
d_call: NA
v_call: TRBV11-2
clone_size: few
cdr3_nt: TGTGCCAGCAGCTCTCTAGCGAGGGCTTACAATGAGCAGTTCTTC
cdr3_aa: CASSSLARAYNEQFF

j_call: TRBJ2-2
d_call: NA
v_call: TRBV6-5
clone_size: many
cdr3_nt: TGTGCCAGCAGTAATAGGGCCCCCGGGGAGCTGTTTTTT
cdr3_aa: CASSNRAPGELFF

j_call: TRBJ2-5
d_call: TRBD2
v_call: TRBV6-2/TRBV6-3
clone_size: few
cdr3_nt: TGTGCCAGCAGTTACCGAAATACCCTCGCACTAGCGGCCCAAGAGACCCAGTACTTC
cdr3_aa: CASSYRNTLALAAQETQYF

j_call: TRBJ1-2
d_call: TRBD1
v_call: TRBV29-1
clone_size: many
cdr3_nt: TGCAGCGCCACAGGGGGAGAAACGGTGTCTGGCTACACCTTC
cdr3_aa: CSATGGETVSGYTF

j_call: TRBJ2-1
d_call: TRBD2
v_call: TRBV7-2
clone_size: many
cdr3_nt: TGTGCCAGCAGCTTAGATAGCGGGCTCCCTTACAATGAGCAGTTCTTC
cdr3_aa: CASSLDSGLPYNEQFF

j_call: TRBJ1-4
d_call: NA
v_call: TRBV7-2
clone_size: NA
cdr3_nt: TGTGCCAGCCGCCGGGGGGCAGGGGCCGAAAAACTGTTTTTT
cdr3_aa: CASRRGAGAEKLFF

j_call: TRBJ1-1
d_call: NA
v_call: TRBV20-1
clone_size: NA
cdr3_nt: NA
cdr3_aa: CSARVGTGALF

j_call: TRBJ2-6
d_call: TRBD1
v_call: TRBV11-2
clone_size: NA
cdr3_nt: TGTGCCAGCAGCTTAGATCACAGGGGGCAGTCTGGGGCCAACGTCCTGACTTTC
cdr3_aa: CASSLDHRGQSGANVLTF

j_call: TRBJ2-7
d_call: TRBD1
v_call: TRBV5-6
clone_size: NA
cdr3_nt: TGTGTCAGCAGCCTCCCGGACAGGGAAGAGCAGTACTTC
cdr3_aa: CVSSLPDREEQYF

j_call: TRBJ1-5
d_call: NA
v_call: TRBV4-3
clone_size: many
cdr3_nt: TGCGCCAGCAGCCAAGGCAGGGGCACTCAGCCCCAGCATTTT
cdr3_aa: CASSQGRGTQPQHF

j_call: TRBJ1-5
d_call: NA
v_call: TRBV19
clone_size: NA
cdr3_nt: TGTGCCAGTCAAGCGTCGACCCGGGGCAATCAGCCCCAGCATTTT
cdr3_aa: CASQASTRGNQPQHF

j_call: TRBJ2-4
d_call: NA
v_call: TRBV7-9
clone_size: many
cdr3_nt: TGTGCCAGCAGCTTCCCCTCGTCCCGACTGGAAAACATTCAGTACTTC
cdr3_aa: CASSFPSSRLENIQYF

j_call: TRBJ1-1
d_call: NA
v_call: TRBV20-1
clone_size: NA
cdr3_nt: TGCAGTGCTAGATCCGCCGACAGCGTGAACACTGAAGCTTTCTTT
cdr3_aa: CSARSADSVNTEAFF

j_call: TRBJ1-1
d_call: TRBD1
v_call: TRBV4-1
clone_size: NA
cdr3_nt: TGCGCCAGCAGCGAAGACAGTAGGGACAGAGGGACTGAAGCTTTCTTT
cdr3_aa: CASSEDSRDRGTEAFF